This TCR beta chain was identified in a study of blood T cell repertoires in COVID-19. The overall study: Acute and convalescent COVID-19 specimens originated in the United States, Italy and Spain.

CDR1 and CDR2 from the germline V gene are SEHNR and FQNEAQ (reference sequence). V lost 1 base and J 7 bases, leaving 14 bases between the germline ends. This CDR3 is built from 14 residues. Enrolled through a virtual design, the participants were between roughly 18 and 89 years of age and came from about two dozen US areas. Assignment of participants to cohorts was predicated upon participant-reported clinical history. Method: immunoSEQ multiplex PCR; TCRdb's copy keeps in-frame clones and lacks some. The data hold around 200,000 clones, with about 81% observed a single time. The sample comprised PBMCs or T cells enriched from blood (not recorded which). This receptor was obtained from a man aged 35 to 55 who had recovered from COVID-19. J is TRBJ2-7 and V is TRBV7-9; a weak D match, TRBD1 (6 bases). The CDR3 bases are TGTGCCAGCAGCTTAGTTGGTGTAGGGGGTGAGCAGTACTTC. It specifies CASSLVGVGGEQYF.